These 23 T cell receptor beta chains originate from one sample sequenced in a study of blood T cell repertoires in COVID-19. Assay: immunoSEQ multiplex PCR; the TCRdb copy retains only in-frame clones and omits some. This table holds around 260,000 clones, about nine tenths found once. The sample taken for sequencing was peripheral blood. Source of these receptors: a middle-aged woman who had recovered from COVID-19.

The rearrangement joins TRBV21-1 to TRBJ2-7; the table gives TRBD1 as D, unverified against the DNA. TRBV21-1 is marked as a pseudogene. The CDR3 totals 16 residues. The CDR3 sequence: CASSLHKKRGSGEQYF. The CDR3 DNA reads TGTGCCAGCAGCCTACATAAAAAAAGGGGGTCGGGAGAGCAGTACTTC.

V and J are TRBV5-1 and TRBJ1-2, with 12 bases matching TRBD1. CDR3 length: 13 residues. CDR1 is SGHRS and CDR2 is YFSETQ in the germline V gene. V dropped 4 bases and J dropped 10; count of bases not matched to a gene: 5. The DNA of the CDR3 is TGCGCCAGCAGCCCAGAGGGACAGGGGGCCTACACCTTC. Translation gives CASSPEGQGAYTF.

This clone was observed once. In DNA form, the CDR3 reads TGTGCCAGCAGCCCCGGGGGGGGCGAGGAGACCCAGTACTTC. This encodes CASSPGGGEETQYF. V usage is TRBV7-9 and J usage is TRBJ2-5; 8 bases align to TRBD2. The CDR3 is 14 residues long. The V gene's germline CDR1 is SEHNR and CDR2 FQNEAQ (reference sequence). Germline trimming cut 5 bases from V and 5 bases from J; bases unmatched to any gene: 7. The whole variable domain, remainder taken from reference TRBV7-9 and TRBJ2-5, is DTGVSQNPRHKITKRGQNVTFRCDPISEHNRLYWYRQTLGQGPEFLTYFQNEAQLEKSRLLSDRFSAERPKGSFSTLEIQRTEQGDSAMYLCASSPGGGEETQYFGPGTRLLVL.

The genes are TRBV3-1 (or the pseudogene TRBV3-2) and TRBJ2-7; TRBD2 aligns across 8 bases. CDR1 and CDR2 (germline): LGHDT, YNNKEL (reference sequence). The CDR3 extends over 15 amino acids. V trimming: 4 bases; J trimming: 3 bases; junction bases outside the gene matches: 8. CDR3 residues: CASSRGPGLDYEQYF. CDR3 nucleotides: TGTGCCAGCAGCCGGGGACCGGGACTAGACTACGAGCAGTACTTC.

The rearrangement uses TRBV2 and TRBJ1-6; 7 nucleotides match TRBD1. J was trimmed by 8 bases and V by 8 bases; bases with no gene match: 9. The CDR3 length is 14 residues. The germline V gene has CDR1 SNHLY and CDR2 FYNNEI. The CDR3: CASVKQGTYSPLHF. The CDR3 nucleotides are TGTGCCAGCGTTAAACAGGGGACTTATTCACCCCTCCACTTT. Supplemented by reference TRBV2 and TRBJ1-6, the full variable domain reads EPEVTQTPSHQVTQMGQEVILRCVPISNHLYFYWYRQILGQKVEFLVSFYNNEISEKSEIFDDQFSVERPDGSNFTLKIRSTKLEDSAMYFCASVKQGTYSPLHFGNGTRLTVT.

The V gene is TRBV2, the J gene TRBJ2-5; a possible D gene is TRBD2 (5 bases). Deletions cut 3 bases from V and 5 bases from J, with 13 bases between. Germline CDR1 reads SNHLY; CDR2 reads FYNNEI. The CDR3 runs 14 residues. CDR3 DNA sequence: TGTGCCAGCAGTGACGTTGGCCGCGGGGAGACCCAGTACTTC. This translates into CASSDVGRGETQYF.

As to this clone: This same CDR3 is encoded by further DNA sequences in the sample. For the CDR3, the DNA is TGCGCCAGCAGCTTGGAGGGAGGCACTGAAGCTTTCTTT. It yields the protein CASSLEGGTEAFF. The rearrangement links TRBV5-1 to TRBJ1-1; unclear D gene. The CDR3 consists of 13 residues. V was trimmed by 0 bases and J by 4 bases, leaving 7 bases between them. Germline CDR1 is SGHRS and CDR2 is YFSETQ.

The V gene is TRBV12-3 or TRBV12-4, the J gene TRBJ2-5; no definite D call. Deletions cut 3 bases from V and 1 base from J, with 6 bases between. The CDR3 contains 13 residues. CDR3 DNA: TGTGCCAGCAGTTTGGTCAGCCAAGAGACCCAGTACTTC. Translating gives CASSLVSQETQYF.

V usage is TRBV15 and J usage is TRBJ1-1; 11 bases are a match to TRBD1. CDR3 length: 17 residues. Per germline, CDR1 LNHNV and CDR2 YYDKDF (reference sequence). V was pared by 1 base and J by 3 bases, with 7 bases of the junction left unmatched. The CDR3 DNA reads TGTGCCACCAGCAGAGTGAGGACAGGGGGCGCGGACACTGAAGCTTTCTTT. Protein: CATSRVRTGGADTEAFF.

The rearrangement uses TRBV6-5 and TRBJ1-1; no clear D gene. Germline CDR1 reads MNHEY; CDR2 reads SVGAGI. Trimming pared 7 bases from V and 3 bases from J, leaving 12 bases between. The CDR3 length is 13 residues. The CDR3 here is CASTAKLDTEAFF. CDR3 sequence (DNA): TGTGCCAGCACTGCCAAGCTCGACACTGAAGCTTTCTTT.

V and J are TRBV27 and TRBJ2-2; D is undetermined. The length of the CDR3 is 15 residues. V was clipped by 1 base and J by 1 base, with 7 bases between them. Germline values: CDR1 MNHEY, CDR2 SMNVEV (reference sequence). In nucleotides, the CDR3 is TGTGCCAGCAGTTTATACCACGGGAACACCGGGGAGCTGTTTTTT. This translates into CASSLYHGNTGELFF.

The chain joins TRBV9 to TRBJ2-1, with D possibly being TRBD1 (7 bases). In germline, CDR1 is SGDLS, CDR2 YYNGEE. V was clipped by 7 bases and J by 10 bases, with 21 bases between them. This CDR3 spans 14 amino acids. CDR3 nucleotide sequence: TGTGCCAGCGGGCGGGACAGTCTATCTCGGGAGCAGTTCTTC. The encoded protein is CASGRDSLSREQFF.

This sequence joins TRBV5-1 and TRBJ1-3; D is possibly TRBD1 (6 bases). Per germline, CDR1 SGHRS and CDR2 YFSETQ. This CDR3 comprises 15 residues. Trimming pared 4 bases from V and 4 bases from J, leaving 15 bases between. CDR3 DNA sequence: TGCGCCAGCAGCCCCACAGGGACAAGCGGAAACACCATATATTTT. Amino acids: CASSPTGTSGNTIYF.

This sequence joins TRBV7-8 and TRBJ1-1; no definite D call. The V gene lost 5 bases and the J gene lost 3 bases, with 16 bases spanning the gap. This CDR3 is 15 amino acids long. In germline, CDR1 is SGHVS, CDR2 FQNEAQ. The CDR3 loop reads CASSPTEISDTEAFF. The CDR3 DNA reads TGTGCCAGCAGCCCCACAGAGATTTCGGACACTGAAGCTTTCTTT.

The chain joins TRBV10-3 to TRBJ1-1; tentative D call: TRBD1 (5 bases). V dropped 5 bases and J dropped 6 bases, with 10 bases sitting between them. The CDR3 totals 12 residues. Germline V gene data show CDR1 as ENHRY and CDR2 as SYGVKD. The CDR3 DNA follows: TGTGCCATCAGTTCGCAGGGTTCTGAAGCTTTCTTT. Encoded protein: CAISSQGSEAFF.

Here the CDR3 reads CASSLEGGVAKNIQYF. As DNA, the CDR3 is TGTGCCAGCAGCTTAGAGGGGGGTGTAGCCAAAAACATTCAGTACTTC. The chain uses TRBV11-3 and TRBJ2-4; D is possibly TRBD2 (6 bases). V lost 0 bases and J lost 0, with 9 bases in between. From germline, CDR1 is SGHNT and CDR2 YENEEA. This CDR3 spans 16 amino acids.

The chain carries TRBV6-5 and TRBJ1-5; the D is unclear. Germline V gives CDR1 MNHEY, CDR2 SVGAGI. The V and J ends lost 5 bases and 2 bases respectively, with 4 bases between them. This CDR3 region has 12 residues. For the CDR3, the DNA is TGTGCCAGCAGTCCCGGCAATCAGCCCCAGCATTTT. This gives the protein CASSPGNQPQHF.

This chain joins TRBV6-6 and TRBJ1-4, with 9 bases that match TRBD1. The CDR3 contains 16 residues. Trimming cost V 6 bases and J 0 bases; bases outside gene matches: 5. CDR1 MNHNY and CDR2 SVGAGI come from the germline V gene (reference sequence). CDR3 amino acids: CASRTTGGATNEKLFF. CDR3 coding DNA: TGTGCCAGCAGGACGACAGGGGGAGCAACTAATGAAAAACTGTTTTTT.

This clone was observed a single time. In nucleotides, the CDR3 is TGCAGTGCTCCCGACATCGCCCGGCAGTTCTTC. It codes for CSAPDIARQFF. This sequence joins TRBV20-1 and TRBJ2-1; D is undetermined. Germline V CDR1 and CDR2: DFQATT, SNEGSKA (reference sequence). V gave up 5 bases and J gave up 12 bases, with 14 bases separating them. The CDR3 has 11 residues.

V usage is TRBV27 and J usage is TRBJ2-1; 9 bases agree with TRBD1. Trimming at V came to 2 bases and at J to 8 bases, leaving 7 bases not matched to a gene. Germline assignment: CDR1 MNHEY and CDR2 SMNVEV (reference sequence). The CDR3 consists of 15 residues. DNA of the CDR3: TGTGCCAGCAGTTTAGAACAGGGGGCTTTGGATGAGCAGTTCTTC. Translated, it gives CASSLEQGALDEQFF.

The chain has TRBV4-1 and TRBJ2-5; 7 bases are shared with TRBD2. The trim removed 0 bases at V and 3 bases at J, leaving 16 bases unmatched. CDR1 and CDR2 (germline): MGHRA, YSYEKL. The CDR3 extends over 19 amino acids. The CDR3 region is CASSQEGWESGGGEETQYF. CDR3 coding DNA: TGCGCCAGCAGCCAAGAAGGGTGGGAATCGGGAGGCGGGGAAGAGACCCAGTACTTC.

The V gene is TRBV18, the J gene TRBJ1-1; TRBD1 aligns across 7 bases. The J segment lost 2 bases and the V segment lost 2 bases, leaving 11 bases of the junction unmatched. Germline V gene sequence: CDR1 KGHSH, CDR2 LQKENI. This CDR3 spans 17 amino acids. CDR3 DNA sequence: TGTGCCAGCTCACCATATGAAAACAGGGGATTCAACACTGAAGCTTTCTTT. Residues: CASSPYENRGFNTEAFF. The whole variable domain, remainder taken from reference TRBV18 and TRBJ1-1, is NAGVMQNPRHLVRRRGQEARLRCSPMKGHSHVYWYRQLPEEGLKFMVYLQKENIIDESGMPKERFSAEFPKEGPSILRIQQVVRGDSAAYFCASSPYENRGFNTEAFFGQGTRLTVV.

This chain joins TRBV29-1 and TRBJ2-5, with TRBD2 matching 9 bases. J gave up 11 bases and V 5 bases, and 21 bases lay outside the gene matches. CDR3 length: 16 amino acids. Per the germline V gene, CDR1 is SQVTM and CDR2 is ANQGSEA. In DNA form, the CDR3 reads TGCAGCGTTAAGGATCTGGGCGGGAGGGCACAGGGGTCTCAGTACTTC. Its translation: CSVKDLGGRAQGSQYF.